This TCR beta chain was sequenced for a study of cytomegalovirus exposure and HLA in healthy donors. V dropped 4 bases and J dropped 3 bases, with 14 bases sitting between them. The CDR3 runs to 14 residues. Germline-derived CDR1 and CDR2 are SGHRS and YFSETQ. Study-level results: Other equally common chains were less clonally expanded than HLA-associated TCR beta chains, a later analysis showed. The study labeled under 200 TCR beta chains cytomegalovirus-associated. In vitro assays verified that a few CMV-associated chains recognized CMV antigens specifically.

The PCR made use of 60 Vbeta and 13 Jbeta primers. Data came from immunoSEQ multiplex PCR; TCRdb stores just in-frame clones and leaves some out. The sample records about 120,000 clones, nearly 80% being singletons. Healthy bone marrow donors made up the donors. In the case of this clone: Its target is unknown.

Input material: PBMCs. The TCR sequence derives from a woman aged 25 to 39 in good health and CMV-seropositive. The chain employs TRBV5-1 and TRBJ2-7; D unresolved. The CDR3 protein is CASSLQSTSYEQYF. CDR3 DNA: TGCGCCAGCAGCCTACAGAGTACAAGCTACGAGCAGTACTTC. Based on the CDR3 plus reference TRBV5-1 and TRBJ2-7, the full variable domain is KAGVTQTPRYLIKTRGQQVTLSCSPISGHRSVSWYQQTPGQGLQFLFEYFSETQRNKGNFPGRFSGRQFSNSRSEMNVSTLELGDSALYLCASSLQSTSYEQYFGPGTRLTVT.